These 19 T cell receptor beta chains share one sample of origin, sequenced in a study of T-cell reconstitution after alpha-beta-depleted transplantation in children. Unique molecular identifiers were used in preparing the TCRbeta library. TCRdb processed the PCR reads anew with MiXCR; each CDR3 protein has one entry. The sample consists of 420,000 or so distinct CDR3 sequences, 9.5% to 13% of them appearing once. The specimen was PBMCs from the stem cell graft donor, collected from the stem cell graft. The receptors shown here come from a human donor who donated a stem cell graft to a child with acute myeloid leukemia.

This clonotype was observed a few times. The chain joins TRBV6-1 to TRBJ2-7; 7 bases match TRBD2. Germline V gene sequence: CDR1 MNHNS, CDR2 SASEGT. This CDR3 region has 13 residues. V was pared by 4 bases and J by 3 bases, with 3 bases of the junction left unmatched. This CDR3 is CASSAGLYYEQYV. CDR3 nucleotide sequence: TGTGCCAGCAGTGCGGGACTATACTACGAGCAGTACGTC.

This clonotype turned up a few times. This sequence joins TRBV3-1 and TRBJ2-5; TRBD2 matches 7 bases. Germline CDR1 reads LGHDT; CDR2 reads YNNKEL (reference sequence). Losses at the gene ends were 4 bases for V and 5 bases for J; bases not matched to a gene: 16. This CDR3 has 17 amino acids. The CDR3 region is CASSLSQSGGSDETQYF. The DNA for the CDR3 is TGTGCCAGCAGCCTATCCCAGTCCGGCGGGAGTGATGAGACCCAGTACTTC.

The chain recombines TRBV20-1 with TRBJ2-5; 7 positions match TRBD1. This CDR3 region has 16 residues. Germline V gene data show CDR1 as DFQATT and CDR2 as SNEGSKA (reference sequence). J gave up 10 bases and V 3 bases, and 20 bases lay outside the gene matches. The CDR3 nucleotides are TGCAGTGCTAGTCGAGAAGAGGGGAGCCCGTACAGGGGCCAGTACTTC. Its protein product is CSASREEGSPYRGQYF.

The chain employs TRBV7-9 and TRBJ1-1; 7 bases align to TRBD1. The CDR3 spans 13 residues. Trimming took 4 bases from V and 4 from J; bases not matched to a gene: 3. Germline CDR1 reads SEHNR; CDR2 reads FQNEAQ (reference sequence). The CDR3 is CASSSGGFTEAFF. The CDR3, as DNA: TGTGCCAGCAGCTCAGGGGGTTTCACTGAAGCTTTCTTT.

CDR3 region: CASSLHHGGVYNEQFF. CDR3 nucleotides: TGTGCCAGCAGCCTACACCACGGGGGGGTATACAATGAGCAGTTCTTC. V and J are TRBV12-3 or TRBV12-4 and TRBJ2-1; 8 nucleotides line up with TRBD2. This CDR3 spans 16 amino acids. With V trimmed by 6 bases and J by 4 bases, 11 bases remained unmatched.

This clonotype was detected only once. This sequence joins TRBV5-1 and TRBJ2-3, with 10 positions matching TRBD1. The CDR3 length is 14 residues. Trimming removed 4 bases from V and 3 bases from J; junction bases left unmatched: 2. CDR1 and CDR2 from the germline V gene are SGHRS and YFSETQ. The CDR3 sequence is CASSMGQGTDTQYF. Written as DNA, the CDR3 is TGCGCCAGCAGCATGGGACAGGGGACAGATACGCAGTATTTT.

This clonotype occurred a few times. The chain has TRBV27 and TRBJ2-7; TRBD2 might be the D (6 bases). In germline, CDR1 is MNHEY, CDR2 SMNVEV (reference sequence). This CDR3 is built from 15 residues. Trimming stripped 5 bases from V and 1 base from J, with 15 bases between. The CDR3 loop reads CASSLVAEMSYEQYF. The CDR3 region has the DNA TGTGCCAGCAGTCTCGTAGCGGAAATGTCCTACGAGCAGTACTTC.

Written as DNA, the CDR3 is TGTGCCAGCAGTGGCCCGAGCGGAGCCTACGAGCAGTACTTC. It is translated as CASSGPSGAYEQYF. V usage is TRBV12-3 or TRBV12-4 and J usage is TRBJ2-7, with D possibly being TRBD2 (5 bases). The CDR3 loop spans 14 amino acids. The V end was cut by 5 bases, the J end by 2 bases, with 13 bases between.

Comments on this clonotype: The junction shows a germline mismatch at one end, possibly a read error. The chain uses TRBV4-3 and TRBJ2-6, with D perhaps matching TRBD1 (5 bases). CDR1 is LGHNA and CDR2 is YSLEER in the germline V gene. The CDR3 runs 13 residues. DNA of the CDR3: TGCGCCAGCAGCCCGGATGGGGCCAACGGCCTGACTTTC. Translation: CASSPDGANGLTF.

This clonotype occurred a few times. The CDR3 sequence: CASSFGRGDEQFF. The CDR3 DNA follows: TGTGCCAGCAGCTTCGGCAGGGGCGATGAGCAGTTCTTC. The rearrangement uses TRBV7-2 and TRBJ2-1; maybe TRBD1 (6 bases). The germline V gene has CDR1 SGHTA and CDR2 FQGNSA. The V and J ends lost 3 bases and 8 bases respectively, with 11 bases between them. This CDR3 is built from 13 residues.

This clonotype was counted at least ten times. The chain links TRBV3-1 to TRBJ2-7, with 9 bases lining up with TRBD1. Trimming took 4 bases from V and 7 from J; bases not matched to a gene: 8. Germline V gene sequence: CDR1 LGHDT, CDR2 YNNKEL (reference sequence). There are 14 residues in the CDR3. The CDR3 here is CASSRDREIEEQYF. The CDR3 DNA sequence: TGTGCCAGCAGCCGGGACAGGGAAATTGAGGAGCAGTACTTC.

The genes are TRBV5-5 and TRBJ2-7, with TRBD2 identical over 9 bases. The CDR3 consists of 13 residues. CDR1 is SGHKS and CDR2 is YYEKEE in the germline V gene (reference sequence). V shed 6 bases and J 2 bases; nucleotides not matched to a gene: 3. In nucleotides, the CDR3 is TGTGCCAGCACCCTAGCGGGACCCTACGAGCAGTACTTC. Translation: CASTLAGPYEQYF.

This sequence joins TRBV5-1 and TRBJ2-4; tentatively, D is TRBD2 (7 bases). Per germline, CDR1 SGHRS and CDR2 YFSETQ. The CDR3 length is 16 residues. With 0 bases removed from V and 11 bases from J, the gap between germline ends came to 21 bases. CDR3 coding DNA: TGCGCCAGCAGCTTGGAGGGTCGGGGGGCGGCGAGTTTTCAGTACTTC. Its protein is CASSLEGRGAASFQYF.

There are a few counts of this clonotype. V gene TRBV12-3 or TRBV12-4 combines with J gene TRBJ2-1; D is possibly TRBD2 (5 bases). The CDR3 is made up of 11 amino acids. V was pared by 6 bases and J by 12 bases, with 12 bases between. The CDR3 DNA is TGTGCCAGCAGAACTAGGATGGGGCAGTTCTTC. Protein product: CASRTRMGQFF.

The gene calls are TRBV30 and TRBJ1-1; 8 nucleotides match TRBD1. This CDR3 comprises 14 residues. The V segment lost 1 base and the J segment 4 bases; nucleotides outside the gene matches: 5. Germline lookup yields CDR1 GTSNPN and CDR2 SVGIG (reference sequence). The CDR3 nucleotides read TGTGCCTGGAGTGGCGACAGGGGTGGCACTGAAGCTTTCTTT. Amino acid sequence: CAWSGDRGGTEAFF.

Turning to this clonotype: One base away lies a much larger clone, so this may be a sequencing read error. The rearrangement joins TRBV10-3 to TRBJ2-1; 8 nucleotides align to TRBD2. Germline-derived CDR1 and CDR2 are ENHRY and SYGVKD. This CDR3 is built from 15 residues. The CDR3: CAISDLAGRGNERFF. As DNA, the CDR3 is TGTGCCATCAGTGACTTAGCGGGAAGGGGCAATGAGCGGTTCTTC.

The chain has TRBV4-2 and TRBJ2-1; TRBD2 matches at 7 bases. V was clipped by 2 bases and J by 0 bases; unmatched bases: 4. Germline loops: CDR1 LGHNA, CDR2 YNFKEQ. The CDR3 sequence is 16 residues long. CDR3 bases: TGTGCCAGCAGCCAATCAGGCGGGAGCTCCTACAATGAGCAGTTCTTC. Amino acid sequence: CASSQSGGSSYNEQFF.

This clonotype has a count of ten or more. The CDR3 reads CASSLIRGVQETQYF. CDR3 DNA sequence: TGTGCCAGCAGCTTGATTCGGGGGGTACAAGAGACCCAGTACTTC. V is TRBV11-2 and J is TRBJ2-5, with 7 nucleotides matching TRBD2. V lost 3 bases to trimming and J lost 2 bases; unmatched junction nucleotides: 6. The CDR3 extends over 15 amino acids. The germline CDR1 and CDR2 sequences are SGHAT and FQNNGV.

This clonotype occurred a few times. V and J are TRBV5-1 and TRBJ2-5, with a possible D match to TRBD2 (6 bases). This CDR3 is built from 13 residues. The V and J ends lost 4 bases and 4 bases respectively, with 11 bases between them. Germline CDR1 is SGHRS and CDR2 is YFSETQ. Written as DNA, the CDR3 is TGCGCCAGCAGCGGGGGGAGAGGAGAGACCCAGTACTTC. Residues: CASSGGRGETQYF.